A single sample is the source of the 14 T cell receptor beta chains below, sequenced in a study of blood T cell repertoires in COVID-19 (dated by TCRdb to the early 2020s). Libraries were made using the immunoSEQ multiplex PCR assay. Entries here come from immuneACCESS through TCRdb and include only in-frame sequences with V and J called. Some clones fail to appear in such tables; in the studies checked, an unresolved V gene covers under half of the shortfall, and the cause of the remainder is unknown. This sample gives a few hundred thousand clones in total; around 87% of them show up just once. Around 1.9% of the sample lies in the top ten. The specimen was PBMCs or T cells enriched from blood (not recorded which). These receptors were obtained from a middle-aged man in a cohort exposed to, infected with or recovered from COVID-19 (not recorded which).

This rearrangement joins TRBV28 to TRBJ2-7, with 7 nucleotides matching TRBD2. The V and J ends lost 3 bases and 7 bases, in that order; junction bases with no gene match: 9. The CDR3 sequence is 14 residues long. Germline CDR1 and CDR2: MDHEN and SYDVKM. The CDR3 protein is CASSFSGEGGEQYF. The CDR3 DNA is TGTGCCAGCAGTTTCTCTGGGGAGGGAGGGGAGCAGTACTTC.

The chain recombines TRBV2 with TRBJ2-4, with D possibly matching TRBD1 (6 bases). The V gene lost 4 bases and the J gene lost 1 base, with 23 bases spanning the gap. Germline assignment: CDR1 SNHLY and CDR2 FYNNEI. The CDR3 runs 19 residues. CDR3 in amino acids: CASSASGGAGILAKNIQYF. The CDR3 coding sequence is TGTGCCAGCAGTGCCTCTGGGGGCGCGGGTATCTTGGCCAAAAACATTCAGTACTTC. Variable domain in full (rest from reference TRBV2 and TRBJ2-4): EPEVTQTPSHQVTQMGQEVILRCVPISNHLYFYWYRQILGQKVEFLVSFYNNEISEKSEIFDDQFSVERPDGSNFTLKIRSTKLEDSAMYFCASSASGGAGILAKNIQYFGAGTRLSVL.

To note about this clone: At one boundary the junction diverges from the germline segment, which might be a read error. The chain combines TRBV20-1 with TRBJ2-1, with 10 bases fitting TRBD1. The CDR3 consists of 11 residues. Germline values: CDR1 DFQATT, CDR2 SNEGSKA (reference sequence). The CDR3 here is CSARDGTGEFF. The CDR3 DNA follows: TGCAGTGCTCGAGACGGGACAGGGGAATTCTTC.

This clone was found once. The gene calls are TRBV7-2 and TRBJ2-7; 7 bases fit TRBD2. The V segment lost 4 bases and the J segment 3 bases; nucleotides outside the gene matches: 9. CDR3 length: 15 residues. The V gene's germline CDR1 is SGHTA and CDR2 FQGNSA. CDR3 sequence reads: CASSSPRTRHYEQYF. DNA for the CDR3: TGTGCCAGCAGCTCCCCCCGGACTAGACACTACGAGCAGTACTTC.

V gene TRBV4-2 combines with J gene TRBJ1-4, with TRBD1 as a possible D gene (6 bases). Trimming removed 5 bases from V and 10 bases from J, with 11 bases in between. Germline-derived CDR1 and CDR2 are LGHNA and YNFKEQ. This CDR3 has 12 residues. CDR3 sequence (DNA): TGTGCCAGCAGCTTTCGAGGGGGAAAACTGTTTTTT. Protein product: CASSFRGGKLFF.

This rearrangement joins TRBV3-1 (or the pseudogene TRBV3-2) to TRBJ1-1; no clear D. The germline V gene has CDR1 LGHDT and CDR2 YNNKEL (reference sequence). Between the trimmed V and J ends, which lost 3 bases and 7 bases, there was a span of 12 bases. This CDR3 has 13 residues. CDR3 sequence: CASSHSLPNEAFF. The CDR3 nucleotides read TGTGCCAGCAGCCATTCACTTCCTAATGAAGCTTTCTTT.

The V gene is TRBV28, the J gene TRBJ2-5; 9 bases map to TRBD2. Germline lookup yields CDR1 MDHEN and CDR2 SYDVKM. This CDR3 contains 15 residues. The V segment lost 4 bases and the J segment 2 bases; nucleotides outside the gene matches: 5. The CDR3, as DNA: TGTGCCAGCAGTTCAATTAGCGGGGGACAAGAGACCCAGTACTTC. The encoded protein is CASSSISGGQETQYF.

The V call is TRBV19, the J call TRBJ1-1; 12 bases match TRBD1. The CDR3 is made up of 15 amino acids. The junction had 5 bases not matched to a gene; V was cut back by 8 bases and J by 1 base. Germline values: CDR1 LNHDA, CDR2 SQIVND (reference sequence). This CDR3 is CASLGTGGTNTEAFF. As DNA, the CDR3 is TGTGCCAGTTTAGGGACAGGGGGCACGAACACTGAAGCTTTCTTT.

The chain joins TRBV6-5 to TRBJ2-7, with TRBD1 matching over 9 bases. The CDR3 runs to 15 residues. Germline V gives CDR1 MNHEY, CDR2 SVGAGI. J lost 4 bases, V lost 6 bases, and 10 bases had no gene match. In nucleotides, the CDR3 is TGTGCCAGCAGACTCTCCGGGACAGGGTCGTACGAGCAGTACTTC. Amino acids: CASRLSGTGSYEQYF.

This rearrangement joins TRBV7-3 to TRBJ2-3; 8 bases line up with TRBD1. V lost 5 bases, J lost 1 base, and 8 bases stayed unmatched. The CDR3 totals 16 residues. Germline V gene lookup returns CDR1 SGHTA and CDR2 FQGTGA. Written as DNA, the CDR3 is TGTGCCAGCAGCCGCCTGCAGGGGGCCGGCACAGATACGCAGTATTTT. Translation: CASSRLQGAGTDTQYF.

J is TRBJ2-2 and V is TRBV5-4; D gene unclear. Deletions cut 3 bases from V and 2 bases from J, with 5 bases between. The germline V gene encodes CDR1 SGHNT and CDR2 YYREEE (reference sequence). This CDR3 has 13 residues. This CDR3 is CASSSLNTGELFF. CDR3 nucleotides: TGTGCCAGCAGCTCCCTAAACACCGGGGAGCTGTTTTTT.

V is TRBV9 and J is TRBJ1-1; tentative D call: TRBD1 (6 bases). V was cut by 4 bases and J by 1 base, with 8 bases left in between. The germline gives CDR1 SGDLS, CDR2 YYNGEE. This CDR3 is built from 13 residues. CDR3 sequence reads: CASSSQGNTEAFF. The CDR3, as DNA: TGTGCCAGCAGCTCACAGGGGAACACTGAAGCTTTCTTT.

Only a few counts were recorded for this clone. This chain connects TRBV12-3 or TRBV12-4 to TRBJ1-2; no clear D gene. The CDR3 loop spans 12 amino acids. Trimming took off 5 bases at V and 4 bases at J, with 8 bases between the two ends. The CDR3 spells CASSNSGYGYTF. DNA for the CDR3: TGTGCCAGCAGTAACTCAGGCTATGGCTACACCTTC.

The CDR3 loop reads CASSVDRSSGNTIYF. The CDR3 DNA reads as TGCGCCAGCAGCGTAGACAGGAGCTCTGGAAACACCATATATTTT. The genes are TRBV5-1 and TRBJ1-3; D perhaps matches TRBD1 (6 bases). V lost 4 bases and J lost 0, with 11 bases in between. The CDR3 consists of 15 residues. The germline CDR1 and CDR2 sequences are SGHRS and YFSETQ.